This TCR beta chain was recorded in a study of breast tumors, draining lymph nodes, adjacent tissues. Study-level findings and limits: Data only fit, rather than demonstrated, lymph node origin of most tumor T cells. Compared with basal-like, luminal-like tumors shared significantly more repertoire with nontumor tissue. Most tumor T cells seemingly derive from lymph node, then expand in tumor. Tumor repertoires ranked between lymph nodes and nontumor tissue in diversity, with V and J gene preferences.

This clonotype was counted many times. Its specificity is not known. Losses at the gene ends were 4 bases for V and 3 bases for J; bases not matched to a gene: 6. The CDR3 covers 15 residues. Germline V lookup: CDR1 SGHAT, CDR2 FQDESV (reference sequence). Breast cancer patients provided tissue from their axillary draining lymph nodes. Each CDR3 protein gets one entry after TCRdb re-called the multiplex PCR reads with MiXCR. Among 150,000 to 200,000 distinct CDR3 sequences listed, around a third were seen once. The clonotype originates from a female donor with breast cancer. Some clones in this sample may be carry-over from other donors' samples. Sequencing was carried out using axillary lymph node tissue. This chain connects TRBV11-1 to TRBJ1-5; 7 bases are shared with TRBD1. CDR3 bases: TGTGCCAGCAGCTGGGCGACAGGGAACAATCAGCCCCAGCATTTT. This encodes CASSWATGNNQPQHF. Drawing the rest from reference TRBV11-1 and TRBJ1-5, the complete variable domain is EAEVAQSPRYKITEKSQAVAFWCDPISGHATLYWYRQILGQGPELLVQFQDESVVDDSQLPKDRFSAERLKGVDSTLKIQPAELGDSAMYLCASSWATGNNQPQHFGDGTRLSIL.